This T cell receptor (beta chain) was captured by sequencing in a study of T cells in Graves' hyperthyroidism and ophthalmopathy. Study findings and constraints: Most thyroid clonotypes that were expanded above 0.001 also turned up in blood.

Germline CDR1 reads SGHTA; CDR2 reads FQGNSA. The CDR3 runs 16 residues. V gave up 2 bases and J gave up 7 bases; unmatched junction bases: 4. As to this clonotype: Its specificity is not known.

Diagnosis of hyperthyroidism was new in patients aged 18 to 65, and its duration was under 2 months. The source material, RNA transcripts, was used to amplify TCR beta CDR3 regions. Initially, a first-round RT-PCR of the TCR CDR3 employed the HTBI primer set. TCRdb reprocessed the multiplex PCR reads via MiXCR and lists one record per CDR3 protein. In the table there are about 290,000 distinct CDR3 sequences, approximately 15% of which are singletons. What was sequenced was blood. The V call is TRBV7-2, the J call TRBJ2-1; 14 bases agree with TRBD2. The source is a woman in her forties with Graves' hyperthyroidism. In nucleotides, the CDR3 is TGTGCCAGCAGCTTATTCGGGACTAGCGGGAGAAATGAGCAGTTCTTC. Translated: CASSLFGTSGRNEQFF.